A single sample gave rise to the 25 T cell receptor delta chains below, sequenced in a study of γδ T cells in repeated Plasmodium falciparum infection. Bulk repertoires came from Vgamma9/Vdelta2+ or Vdelta2-negative gammadelta T cells flow-sorted from PBMC. TCRdb repeated clone calling on the multiplex PCR reads with CATT. The sample has around 89,000 delta-chain clones; 1.4% are singletons. The sequenced sample consisted of gamma-delta T cells from blood. These receptors originate from a pool of human donors (malaria-infected and uninfected, not separated).

Concerning this clone itself: This probably arose from a read error, given a far larger clone one base away. In the same sample, other DNA sequences code for this CDR3. The chain employs TRDV2 and TRDJ2; D perhaps matches TRDD3 (6 bases). Matching the DNA to germline supplied the J gene, which TCRdb does not give. Germline V gene data show CDR1 as GEAIGNYY and CDR2 as EKD. With 1 base removed from V and 4 bases from J, the gap between germline ends came to 9 bases. The CDR3 contains 14 residues. CDR3 in DNA: TGTGCCTGTGACACGTGGGGGCCGACAGCACAACTCTTCTTT. Translated: CACDTWGPTAQLFF.

This clone was seen repeatedly, ten times or more. TCRdb lists the protein of a much larger clone for this DNA, which differs at residue 4, so this is likely a read error; the protein given here is translated from the DNA itself. The rearrangement uses TRDV1 and TRDJ1; TRDD3 aligns across 8 bases. Germline V lookup: CDR1 TSWWSYY, CDR2 QGS. This CDR3 has 18 residues. The CDR3 here is CALRDRDGRGIIGYKLIF. CDR3 coding DNA: TGTGCTCTTAGGGACAGGGACGGAAGGGGGATAATCGGGTATAAACTCATCTTT.

As regards this clone: TCRdb has a much larger clone's protein, which differs at residue 7 from the translation of this DNA, likely because of a read error; what is shown is the protein translated from the DNA. This CDR3 reads CALGEVCFLRSWGIRSAAAQLFF. For the CDR3, the DNA is TGTGCTCTTGGGGAGGTTTGCTTCCTACGTTCCTGGGGGATAAGGTCCGCGGCAGCACAACTCTTCTTT. The chain combines TRDV1 with TRDJ2; 10 nucleotides agree with TRDD3. V lost 3 bases, J lost 6 bases, and 28 bases stayed unmatched. CDR3 length equals 23 residues. In germline, CDR1 is TSWWSYY, CDR2 QGS.

Concerning this clone itself: The protein given by TCRdb reflects a much larger clone and differs at residue 7 from this DNA's translation, likely from a read error; the protein shown is the DNA's translation. V is TRDV1 and J is TRDJ1, with TRDD3 identical over 12 bases. Matching the DNA to germline supplied the J gene, which TCRdb does not give. The J segment lost 3 bases and the V segment lost 1 base, leaving 18 bases of the junction unmatched. Germline CDR1 is TSWWSYY and CDR2 is QGS. The CDR3 length is 21 residues. The CDR3 sequence: CALGERAPVLGDTSDPDKLIF. As DNA, the CDR3 is TGTGCTCTTGGGGAACGCGCTCCCGTACTGGGGGATACCAGTGATCCCGATAAACTCATCTTT.

This clone has only a few counts. One base separates it from a far larger clone, so it is likely a read error. Different DNA sequences within this sample yield the same CDR3. This chain connects TRDV2 to TRDJ1; 8 bases align to TRDD3. Germline V CDR1 and CDR2: GEAIGNYY, EKD. The CDR3 spans 16 residues. Written as DNA, the CDR3 is TGTGCCTGTGACACGCTGGGGGAGAAGTACACCGATAAGCTCATCTTT. This sequence encodes CACDTLGEKYTDKLIF.

Points on this clone: A far larger clone differs by one base, so this is likely a read error. The same CDR3 is also encoded by other DNA sequences in this sample. This chain joins TRDV1 and TRDJ1, with D tentatively TRDD2 (5 bases). TCRdb is silent on the J gene; assignment here came from matching the DNA to germline. This CDR3 contains 16 residues. Germline lookup yields CDR1 TSWWSYY and CDR2 QGS. Deletions cut 4 bases from V and 8 bases from J, with 23 bases between. The CDR3 DNA reads TGTGCTCTTGGGGGTTTCCTCCCTACGGCCAAGAAGAAACTCATCTTT. It encodes CALGGFLPTAKKKLIF.

This clone was observed a few times. With a far larger clone one base away, a read error is the likely cause. The V gene is TRDV1, the J gene TRDJ1; the match to TRDD2 covers 7 bases. The J gene comes from matching the DNA to germline here; TCRdb lacks it. The CDR3 is 14 residues long. Trimming at V came to 3 bases and at J to 7 bases, leaving 8 bases not matched to a gene. Per germline, CDR1 TSWWSYY and CDR2 QGS. CDR3 in amino acids: CALGDYLPPFKLIF. The DNA for the CDR3 is TGTGCTCTTGGGGATTACCTTCCTCCATTTAAACTCATCTTT.

This clone has only a few counts. This DNA's translation differs at residue 7 from TCRdb's protein, which comes from a much larger clone; a read error is likely, and the protein shown is translated from the DNA. V and J are TRDV1 and TRDJ1; TRDD3 matches at 7 bases. TCRdb lists no J gene, so it was determined here by aligning the DNA to germline. CDR3 size: 20 residues. CDR1 TSWWSYY and CDR2 QGS come from the germline V gene. V dropped 0 bases and J dropped 0; count of bases not matched to a gene: 16. In nucleotides, the CDR3 is TGTGCTCTTGGGGAACTAGGGCCTTGGGGGACTACTCCGTACACCGATAAACTCATCTTT. It codes for CALGELGPWGTTPYTDKLIF.

This clone turned up a few times. The rearrangement uses TRDV1 and TRDJ1, with TRDD3 matching 11 bases. TCRdb records no J gene; here it was assigned by comparing the DNA to germline. Germline trimming cut 2 bases from V and 4 bases from J; bases unmatched to any gene: 21. CDR1 is TSWWSYY and CDR2 is QGS in the germline V gene. The CDR3 is 21 residues long. DNA for the CDR3: TGTGCTCTTGGGGAAACCCCTTCCTATGGGTACTGGGGGATAAGTGGCGATAAACTCATCTTT. Translating gives CALGETPSYGYWGISGDKLIF.

At least ten counts were recorded for this clone. V is TRDV1 and J is TRDJ1; 11 bases map to TRDD3. Germline lookup yields CDR1 TSWWSYY and CDR2 QGS. Losses at the gene ends were 0 bases for V and 1 base for J; bases not matched to a gene: 19. The CDR3 sequence is 22 residues long. The CDR3 DNA reads TGTGCTCTTGGGGAACTAGGGCCCTTGTACTGGGGGATAAGTTCTTCCACCGATAAACTCATCTTT. Amino acid sequence: CALGELGPLYWGISSSTDKLIF.

Comments on this clone: The mismatch at residue 7 between this DNA's translation and the TCRdb protein of a much larger clone likely reflects a read error; the protein shown is translated from the DNA. The chain employs TRDV1 and TRDJ1; D is uncertain. No J segment appears in TCRdb, so it was assigned here by matching the sequence to germline. Between the trimmed V and J ends, which lost 0 bases and 4 bases, there was a span of 24 bases. The germline V gene has CDR1 TSWWSYY and CDR2 QGS. CDR3 length equals 19 residues. CDR3 nucleotide sequence: TGTGCTCTTGGGGAACTGAGAAAATGGTGGGCCTCCCGGGACGATAAACTCATCTTT. The encoded protein is CALGELRKWWASRDDKLIF.

As for this clone: TCRdb shows a much larger clone's protein in place of this DNA's translation, and the two differ at residue 21, likely through a read error; the protein shown is translated from the DNA. The V gene is listed as TRDV1; no J gene was called; TRDD3 is the table's D call, not checked against the DNA. This CDR3 has 23 residues. Germline CDR1 reads TSWWSYY; CDR2 reads QGS. Written as DNA, the CDR3 is TGTGCTCTTGGGGCCCGAATCCCCCGACTACGTACCCTCTTCTGGGGGATACTCGATAAACCCATCTTT. Protein: CALGARIPRLRTLFWGILDKPIF.

On this clone: A single base is all that separates this from a far larger clone, so a read error is likely. The identical CDR3 is also encoded by other nucleotide sequences in the sample. The J gene is TRDJ1, the V gene TRDV2; 7 bases are shared with TRDD3. The CDR3 contains 25 residues. CDR1 is GEAIGNYY, CDR2 EKD, per germline. V trimming: 0 bases; J trimming: 1 base; junction bases outside the gene matches: 34. In DNA form, the CDR3 reads TGTGCCTGTGACACCGTCGGTCTGGGTGGATACGCGGCGAACCGCGTATCCGAGACCACCGATAAACTCATCTTT. This gives the protein CACDTVGLGGYAANRVSETTDKLIF.

The chain has TRDV1 and TRDJ1; 13 positions match TRDD3. The J gene, not given by TCRdb, was assigned here from a germline match of the nucleotide sequence. J was trimmed by 0 bases and V by 0 bases; bases with no gene match: 34. There are 28 residues in the CDR3. Germline assignment: CDR1 TSWWSYY and CDR2 QGS. CDR3 nucleotides: TGTGCTCTTGGGGAACTTCCTTATCCTAACTGGGGGATACGTGTCAGGCGTTCCGAGCTGGGGTACACCGATAAACTCATCTTT. Translating it yields CALGELPYPNWGIRVRRSELGYTDKLIF.

As for this clone: The amino acid sequence in TCRdb belongs to a much larger clone and departs from this DNA's translation at residue 11, likely a sequencing read error; the sequence shown is translated from the DNA. The chain carries TRDV1 and TRDJ1, with no clear D. The J gene was not available in TCRdb and was assigned here by matching the DNA to germline segments. V lost 2 bases and J 0 bases, leaving 31 bases between the germline ends. The germline CDR1 and CDR2 sequences are TSWWSYY and QGS. The CDR3 length is 22 residues. The CDR3: CALGEGLYRTRGHLPYTDKLIF. The CDR3 DNA sequence: TGTGCTCTTGGGGAAGGTCTCTACCGTACTCGGGGTCACCTCCCCTACACCGATAAACTCATCTTT.

This clone has just a few counts. The protein given by TCRdb reflects a much larger clone and differs at residue 17 from this DNA's translation, likely from a read error; the protein shown is the DNA's translation. J gene calling gave no result, while the V gene is TRDV1; the D segment call TRDD3 is taken from the table without a DNA check. The length of the CDR3 is 19 residues. CDR1 and CDR2 from the germline V gene are TSWWSYY and QGS. CDR3 region: CALGELVLPPGWNTDKPIF. DNA for the CDR3: TGTGCTCTTGGGGAACTTGTACTTCCTCCCGGATGGAACACCGATAAACCCATCTTT.

In this sample, this clone turned up a few times. Translating this DNA gives a protein that differs at residue 13 from the TCRdb one, which belongs to a much larger clone; a read error is likely, and the protein shown is this translation. The J gene is TRDJ1, the V gene TRDV2; 8 bases align to TRDD3. V trimming: 0 bases; J trimming: 4 bases; junction bases outside the gene matches: 15. Looked up from germline, CDR1 is GEAIGNYY and CDR2 is EKD. This CDR3 spans 18 amino acids. CDR3 DNA sequence: TGTGCCTGTGACACCGTAGGCCCGGGGGATAGGAGGGGCGATAAACTCATCTTT. It codes for CACDTVGPGDRRGDKLIF.

A remark on this clone: A read error likely explains this, since a far larger clone differs by one base. Other DNA sequences of this sample code for an identical CDR3. The chain couples TRDV1 to TRDJ1; unclear D gene. Germline matching of the DNA provided the J gene here, since TCRdb leaves it blank. Germline loops: CDR1 TSWWSYY, CDR2 QGS. The CDR3 covers 15 residues. V lost 6 bases and J lost 0, with 14 bases in between. The CDR3, as DNA: TGTGCTCTTGGTCGTGCCGGCCCGTACACCGATAAACTCATCTTT. This codes for CALGRAGPYTDKLIF.

In this sample, this clone turned up many times. This sample includes further DNA sequences coding for the same CDR3. The chain is built from TRDV2 and TRDJ1; 12 bases line up with TRDD3. The V gene's germline CDR1 is GEAIGNYY and CDR2 EKD. The CDR3 runs 21 residues. The V segment lost 3 bases and the J segment 1 base; nucleotides outside the gene matches: 20. This CDR3 reads CACDLKAFLSTGGYPTDKLIF. The CDR3 bases are TGTGCCTGTGACCTTAAGGCCTTCCTAAGTACTGGGGGATACCCCACCGATAAACTCATCTTT.

This clone was seen a handful of times. The translation of this DNA and the TCRdb protein of a much larger clone differ at residue 9, probably owing to a read error; the protein shown here is translated from the DNA. The chain is built from TRDV1 and TRDJ1; 11 bases are a match to TRDD3. The J gene, not given by TCRdb, was assigned here from a germline match of the nucleotide sequence. Germline CDR1 reads TSWWSYY; CDR2 reads QGS. This CDR3 is 16 amino acids long. DNA of the CDR3: TGTGCTCTTGGGGAACTATTTCAGCGTCTGGGGGATACACTCATCTTT. Amino acids: CALGELFQRLGDTLIF.

This clone was found many times. This likely came from a read error, as a far larger clone is one base away. Other nucleotide sequences in the sample specify the same CDR3. This chain uses TRDV2 with TRDJ1; 8 nucleotides line up with TRDD3. Here the J gene came from matching the DNA to germline, since TCRdb omits it. Losses at the gene ends were 1 base for V and 2 bases for J; bases not matched to a gene: 17. Germline assignment: CDR1 GEAIGNYY and CDR2 EKD. The CDR3 sequence is 19 residues long. CDR3 DNA: TGTGCCTGTGACACTGTGGGGGATCCCCCTCGGAGGAGGACCGATAAACTCATCTTT. Protein product: CACDTVGDPPRRRTDKLIF.

Of note for this clone: A far larger clone differs by one base, so this is likely a read error. The sample carries other DNA sequences with the same CDR3. V is TRDV2 and J is TRDJ3, with D possibly TRDD3 on 5 matching bases. The J gene, not given by TCRdb, was assigned here from a germline match of the nucleotide sequence. In germline, CDR1 is GEAIGNYY, CDR2 EKD. The CDR3 runs 16 residues. CDR3 sequence reads: CACDTAGAWDTRQMFF. Here the CDR3 DNA reads TGTGCCTGTGACACTGCGGGGGCCTGGGACACCCGGCAGATGTTTTTC.

A note on this clone: This may be a read error, as it is one base from a much larger clone. The same CDR3 is also encoded by other DNA sequences in this sample. The chain combines TRDV1 with TRDJ1; D could derive from TRDD2 or TRDD3 (7 bases each). The CDR3 runs 21 residues. In germline, CDR1 is TSWWSYY, CDR2 QGS. The CDR3 coding sequence is TGTGCCCTTGGGGGAAATTGGGGCCATTCCTACCGTGACTGGGGCACCGATAAACTCATCTTT. Residues: CALGGNWGHSYRDWGTDKLIF.

As for this clone: A far larger clone lies a single base away; this is likely a read error. Other DNA sequences in the same sample also yield this CDR3. The V gene corresponds to TRDV2; no J gene was called; the tabulated D call, TRDD3, remains unverified against the DNA. CDR3 length equals 19 residues. CDR1 is GEAIGNYY, CDR2 EKD, per germline. Here the CDR3 DNA reads TGTGCCTGTGACACCCTCCTACTGGGGGATACCCGCTACACCGATAAACTTATCTTT. It is translated as CACDTLLLGDTRYTDKLIF.

This clone was detected only a few times. The protein held in TCRdb is that of a much larger clone and does not match this DNA's translation at residue 11, likely because of a read error; the protein shown is translated from the DNA. The rearrangement links TRDV2 to TRDJ3, with 10 nucleotides matching TRDD3. CDR3 length: 18 amino acids. CDR1 and CDR2 (germline): GEAIGNYY, EKD. DNA of the CDR3: TGTGCCTGTGACACTGGGGGATACAGCTCCCGGGACACCCGACAGATGTTTTTC. Protein sequence: CACDTGGYSSRDTRQMFF.